The clone carrying this TCR beta chain was recorded at least ten times. V trimming: 9 bases; J trimming: 4 bases; junction bases outside the gene matches: 17. Germline CDR1 reads MNHEY; CDR2 reads SMNVEV (reference sequence). The CDR3 consists of 18 residues. The investigators amplified TCR beta CDR3 regions from RNA transcripts. In the first-round RT-PCR of the TCR CDR3, the HTBI primer set was used. TCRdb ran MiXCR on the multiplex PCR reads and lists one entry per CDR3 protein. The table records 650,000 to 700,000 distinct CDR3 sequences, 17% of them present only once. These data are taken from a study of T cells in Graves' hyperthyroidism and ophthalmopathy. Patients counted as stable if ophthalmopathy did not develop within 18 months. Patients with uncontrolled infections, other autoimmune diseases, pregnancy or lactation were excluded.

The gene calls are TRBV27 and TRBJ2-1; TRBD2 aligns across 11 bases. The source material was blood. This clonotype originated in a man aged 45-60 years with Graves' hyperthyroidism. The CDR3 DNA sequence: TGTGCCAGTAAGCTAGCGGGAGGTTTTCTAGTATCGTACAATGAGCAGTTCTTC. This encodes CASKLAGGFLVSYNEQFF.